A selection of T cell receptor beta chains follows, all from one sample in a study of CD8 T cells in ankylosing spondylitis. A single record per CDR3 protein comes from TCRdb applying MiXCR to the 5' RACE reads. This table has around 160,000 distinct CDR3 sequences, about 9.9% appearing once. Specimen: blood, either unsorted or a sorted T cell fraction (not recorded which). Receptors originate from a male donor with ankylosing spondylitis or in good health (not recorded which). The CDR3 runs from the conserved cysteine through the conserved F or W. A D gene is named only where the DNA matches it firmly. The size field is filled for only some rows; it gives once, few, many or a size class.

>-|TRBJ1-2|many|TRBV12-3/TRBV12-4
TGTGCCAGTAGCAACAGGACCAGACTCTATGGCTACACCTTC
CASSNRTRLYGYTF
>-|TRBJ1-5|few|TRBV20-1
TGCAGTGCCCGTCCTGGGAATCAGCCCCAGCATTTT
CSARPGNQPQHF
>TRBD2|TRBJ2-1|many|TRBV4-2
TGTGCCAGCAGCCAAGATTTTAGCGGGGGGCAGATCGGTGAGCAGTTCTTC
CASSQDFSGGQIGEQFF
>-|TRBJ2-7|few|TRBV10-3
TGTGCCATCAGTGAGAATTACGAGCAGTACTTC
CAISENYEQYF
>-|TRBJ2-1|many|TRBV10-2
TGCGCCAGCAGTGAACGCCAAATTTACAATGAGCAGTTCTTC
CASSERQIYNEQFF
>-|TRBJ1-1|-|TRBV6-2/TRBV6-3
TGTGCCAGCAGTTACTCTGGTGGGACTGAAGCTTTCTTT
CASSYSGGTEAFF
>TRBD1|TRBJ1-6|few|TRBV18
TGTGCCAGCTCACCGATAGATTGGACAGGGCGGGAAAATTCACCCCTCCACTTT
CASSPIDWTGRENSPLHF
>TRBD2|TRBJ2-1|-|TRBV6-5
TGTGCCAGCAGTTCGGCGGGGGGCCAATACAATGAGCAGTTCTTC
CASSSAGGQYNEQFF
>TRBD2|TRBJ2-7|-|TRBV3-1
TGTGCCAGCAGCCAAGGACTAGCGGGGGGGCCCGAGCAGTACTTC
CASSQGLAGGPEQYF
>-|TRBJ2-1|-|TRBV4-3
TGCGCCAGCAGCCAAGAGATAGACAGTGTTTCCTACAATGAGCAGTTCTTC
CASSQEIDSVSYNEQFF
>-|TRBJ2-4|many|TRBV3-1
TGTGCCAGCAGCCAACAAGGGAGCATTCAGTACTTC
CASSQQGSIQYF
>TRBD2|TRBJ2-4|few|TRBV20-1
TGCAGTGCTTACCCCACTAGCGGGGGAAACATTCAGTACTTC
CSAYPTSGGNIQYF
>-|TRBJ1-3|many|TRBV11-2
TGTGCCAGCAGCCCATCTCAATGGGGAGGAAACACCATATATTTT
CASSPSQWGGNTIYF
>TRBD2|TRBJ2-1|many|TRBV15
TGTGCCACCAGCAAGACTAGCGAAGGCCTTGAAGGTTCCTACAATGAGCAGTTCTTC
CATSKTSEGLEGSYNEQFF